This T cell receptor beta chain was retrieved from a study of T cells after yellow fever vaccination. This clonotype has a handful of counts. Its antigen is still unknown. It was through 5'RACE template switching that TCR cDNA was made, with a universal primer site and UMIs added. TCRdb analysed the 5' RACE reads with MiXCR anew, one entry per CDR3 protein. This sample carries 300,000 or so distinct CDR3 sequences, 10% to 15% of them seen once, and the ten largest clones take 0.4% to 0.55%. Study results and limitations: Detected again after the booster were most primary-vaccination clones, at 96% CD4 and 70% to 90% CD8. Abundant contaminating clonotypes from the bulk population could appear in FACS-sorted repertoires.

The CDR3 is made up of 14 amino acids. Germline V CDR1 and CDR2: SGHNT, YYREEE (reference sequence). Trimming took off 4 bases at V and 1 base at J, with 12 bases between the two ends. The rearrangement joins TRBV5-4 to TRBJ2-7; weak D call: TRBD2 (6 bases). Specimen: CD4+ T cells sorted from PBMCs, collected 45 days after the yellow fever booster vaccination. The receptor's source is a young man who received the YFV17D yellow fever vaccine. Here the CDR3 reads CASSPVAGSYEQYF. The CDR3, as DNA: TGTGCCAGCAGCCCCGTCGCGGGGTCCTACGAGCAGTACTTC.